The 21 T cell receptor beta chains presented below share a single source sample, sequenced in a study of blood T cells in healthy people across ages. Primed by a sample-barcoded 5' primer and a J-beta primer mix, a second PCR proceeded for roughly 7 to 12 cycles. TCRdb independently ran MiXCR on the 5' RACE reads; one entry per CDR3 protein. The table includes about 780,000 distinct CDR3 sequences, about 42% detected once. The specimen was blood. These receptors originate from a man aged 80 or over in good health.

In regard to this clonotype: It is likely a read error, because the conserved phenylalanine at the end of the CDR3 is missing. CDR3 in DNA: TGTGCCAGCAGCTTATCGACGGGGCTGCGCAATCAGCCCCAGCATTCT. Translating gives CASSLSTGLRNQPQHS. The V and J genes are TRBV7-2 and TRBJ1-5, with D possibly TRBD1 on 5 matching bases. From germline, CDR1 is SGHTA and CDR2 FQGNSA. This CDR3 spans 16 amino acids. V was cut by 2 bases and J by 2 bases, with 13 bases left in between.

The rearrangement joins TRBV5-1 to TRBJ2-2; TRBD1 aligns across 10 bases. This CDR3 is 16 amino acids long. Losses at the gene ends were 4 bases for V and 3 bases for J; bases not matched to a gene: 6. Germline V lookup: CDR1 SGHRS, CDR2 YFSETQ. CDR3 amino acids: CASSITGTGDTGELFF. CDR3 nucleotides: TGCGCCAGCAGCATAACCGGGACAGGGGACACCGGGGAGCTGTTTTTT.

This chain uses TRBV5-1 with TRBJ2-5, with D perhaps TRBD1 or TRBD2 (5 bases each). The J call is uncertain, as TRBJ2-7 better fits the DNA end. Looked up from germline, CDR1 is SGHRS and CDR2 is YFSETQ. The CDR3 is made up of 15 amino acids. The CDR3 DNA reads TGCGCCAGCAGCTTGTACCGGGACGGCTACTACGAGCAGTACTTC. This translates into CASSLYRDGYYEQYF.

J is TRBJ2-1 and V is TRBV11-2, with D possibly TRBD1 on 7 matching bases. The last part of the DNA fits TRBJ2-7 better; the J call may be wrong. The CDR3 runs 14 residues. Germline CDR1 is SGHAT and CDR2 is FQNNGV. DNA for the CDR3: TGTGCCAGCGGCGCAGGACTACAGGGGAATGAGCAGTACTTC. Protein product: CASGAGLQGNEQYF.

This clonotype came up a few times. The CDR3 spells CASSLSATKYEQYF. DNA for the CDR3: TGTGCCAGCAGTTTAAGCGCGACAAAATACGAGCAGTACTTC. This chain joins TRBV28 and TRBJ2-7, with D uncertain. Germline V gene sequence: CDR1 MDHEN, CDR2 SYDVKM. CDR3 size: 14 residues. V was trimmed by 2 bases and J by 4 bases, leaving 12 bases between them.

The rearrangement joins TRBV5-1 to TRBJ2-3, with 8 bases lining up with TRBD2. The junction had 7 bases not matched to a gene; V was cut back by 0 bases and J by 4 bases. There are 16 residues in the CDR3. Germline CDR1 SGHRS, CDR2 YFSETQ. Written as DNA, the CDR3 is TGCGCCAGCAGCTTGGTGGGACGGACTAGCTCAGATACGCAGTATTTT. This gives the protein CASSLVGRTSSDTQYF.

This clonotype was recorded once. One end of the junction is discordant with germline, which a read error may explain. The rearrangement links TRBV10-3 to TRBJ2-1, with 11 bases identical to TRBD2. CDR3 length: 15 residues. In germline, CDR1 is ENHRY, CDR2 SYGVKD. The CDR3 protein is CATSRELAGEYEQFF. The CDR3, as DNA: TGTGCCACCAGTAGAGAACTAGCGGGAGAATATGAGCAGTTCTTC.

The V and J genes are TRBV28 and TRBJ1-5; 7 positions match TRBD1. The V segment lost 5 bases and the J segment 7 bases; nucleotides outside the gene matches: 11. Germline CDR1 reads MDHEN; CDR2 reads SYDVKM. The CDR3 sequence is 15 residues long. In nucleotides, the CDR3 is TGTGCCAGCAGTCTGTCGACAGGGATATTCCAGCCCCAGCATTTT. Translated: CASSLSTGIFQPQHF.

In its sample, this clonotype was seen a few times. This rearrangement joins TRBV7-2 to TRBJ2-3; D remains ambiguous. Per germline, CDR1 SGHTA and CDR2 FQGNSA. The CDR3 loop spans 14 amino acids. Trimming removed 7 bases from V and 3 bases from J, with 14 bases in between. In nucleotides, the CDR3 is TGTGCCAGCAACTTGATCGGCTTAACAGATACGCAGTATTTT. It specifies CASNLIGLTDTQYF.

The chain couples TRBV20-1 to TRBJ1-6; possibly TRBD1 for D (5 bases). V lost 0 bases and J 6 bases, leaving 15 bases between the germline ends. Germline CDR1 reads DFQATT; CDR2 reads SNEGSKA (reference sequence). The CDR3 is 16 amino acids. For the CDR3, the DNA is TGCAGTGCTAGAGAGGTGGGGAGGGGCCCTAATTCACCCCTCCACTTT. Its protein is CSAREVGRGPNSPLHF.

The chain is built from TRBV5-6 and TRBJ2-7; D not resolved. Germline CDR1 SGHDT, CDR2 YYEEEE. There are 14 residues in the CDR3. The V end lost 0 bases, the J end lost 0 bases, and 7 bases lay between the germline ends. The CDR3 region has the DNA TGTGCCAGCAGCTTGGAACGAAGCTCCTACGAGCAGTACTTC. It specifies CASSLERSSYEQYF.

This clonotype has at least ten counts. This chain links TRBV5-1 with TRBJ1-2; the match to TRBD1 covers 9 bases. This CDR3 is 13 amino acids long. Per the germline V gene, CDR1 is SGHRS and CDR2 is YFSETQ. V dropped 2 bases and J dropped 6; count of bases not matched to a gene: 2. The CDR3 sequence: CASSFGTGNGYTF. CDR3 DNA: TGCGCCAGCAGCTTCGGGACAGGGAATGGCTACACCTTC.

This clonotype was found a few times. V usage is TRBV6-2 or TRBV6-3 and J usage is TRBJ2-1, with TRBD2 as a possible D gene (5 bases). CDR3 size: 15 residues. Trimming stripped 0 bases from V and 1 base from J, with 7 bases between. CDR1 and CDR2 (germline): MNHEY, SVGEGT. CDR3 bases: TGTGCCAGCAGTTACTCTCGGGGTTCCTACAATGAGCAGTTCTTC. Protein: CASSYSRGSYNEQFF.

Worth noting for this clonotype: This clone may be a read error of a much larger clone one base away. J is TRBJ2-1 and V is TRBV18; a possible D gene is TRBD2 (5 bases). The CDR3 loop spans 12 amino acids. Germline V gene data show CDR1 as KGHSH and CDR2 as LQKENI. The CDR3 nucleotides read TGTGCCAGCGCACCAACTAGCAATGAGCAGTTCTTC. Translated, it gives CASAPTSNEQFF.

The V call is TRBV21-1, the J call TRBJ1-3; the table calls TRBD1, which could not be checked here. TRBV21-1 has pseudogene status. This CDR3 has 14 residues. CDR3 residues: CASSSPMRTNTIYF. CDR3 sequence (DNA): TGTGCCAGCAGCAGCCCCATGAGGACGAACACCATATATTTT.

This clonotype was observed a few times. This sequence joins TRBV6-6 and TRBJ2-1, with 11 bases fitting TRBD2. The germline V gene has CDR1 MNHNY and CDR2 SVGAGI (reference sequence). This CDR3 has 16 amino acids. J lost 4 bases, V lost 4 bases, and 6 bases had no gene match. This CDR3 reads CASSSFGTSGYNEQFF. The CDR3 DNA is TGTGCCAGCAGTTCTTTCGGGACTAGCGGTTACAATGAGCAGTTCTTC.

This clonotype was observed at least ten times. J is TRBJ2-1 and V is TRBV5-1; maybe TRBD2 (6 bases). The CDR3 spans 16 residues. Deletions cut 5 bases from V and 2 bases from J, with 17 bases between. Looked up from germline, CDR1 is SGHRS and CDR2 is YFSETQ. DNA for the CDR3: TGCGCCAGCAGTTACGGACTGGCTAGCGCCTACAATGAGCAGTTCTTC. It encodes CASSYGLASAYNEQFF.

The chain is built from TRBV7-2 and TRBJ2-7; 8 bases match TRBD2. The length of the CDR3 is 15 residues. The trim removed 5 bases at V and 1 base at J, leaving 7 bases unmatched. The germline V gene has CDR1 SGHTA and CDR2 FQGNSA. The CDR3 is CASSQRVAGSYEQYF. CDR3 in DNA: TGTGCCAGCAGCCAGCGGGTAGCGGGATCCTACGAGCAGTACTTC.

The chain employs TRBV20-1 and TRBJ2-1; no clear D gene. V lost 3 bases and J lost 6, with 6 bases in between. The CDR3 runs 11 residues. Per germline, CDR1 DFQATT and CDR2 SNEGSKA (reference sequence). CDR3 amino acids: CSASEVNEQFF. The DNA of the CDR3 is TGCAGTGCTAGTGAGGTCAATGAGCAGTTCTTC.

V is TRBV5-1 and J is TRBJ2-1, with D tentatively TRBD1 (5 bases). Per germline, CDR1 SGHRS and CDR2 YFSETQ. The CDR3 has 15 residues. Between the trimmed V and J ends, which lost 1 base and 3 bases, there was a span of 11 bases. CDR3 sequence (DNA): TGCGCCAGCAGCTTGAATCAGGGAATCTACAATGAGCAGTTCTTC. Amino acids: CASSLNQGIYNEQFF.

This clonotype was recorded a few times. This chain uses TRBV7-6 with TRBJ1-1; D gene unclear. The CDR3 is 13 amino acids. Trimming took off 2 bases at V and 1 base at J, with 5 bases between the two ends. Germline lookup yields CDR1 SGHVS and CDR2 FNYEAQ. The CDR3 reads CASSLNQNTEAFF. The CDR3 nucleotides read TGTGCCAGCAGCTTAAATCAGAACACTGAAGCTTTCTTT.